Listed below are T cell receptor beta chains from one sample, sequenced in a study of long-term antiretroviral therapy in people with HIV. Sequencing was performed with immunoSEQ multiplex PCR; in TCRdb, only in-frame clones are kept and a portion is missing. This table holds roughly 20,000 clones, 80% to 85% found once. The starting material was unsorted PBMCs, obtained 1.9 years after starting antiretroviral therapy. These TCRs come from a woman aged 50 to 60 with HIV. Both conserved end residues are part of each CDR3. The D gene is left open where the match is weak. Size is omitted from some rows. Given values are once, few, many or a class for expanded clones.

abundance: -; j_gene: TRBJ2-2; v_gene: TRBV5-1; d_gene: -; CDR3nt: TGCGCCAGCAGCCCCCCAACTAACGCGAACACCGGGGAGCTGTTTTTT; CDR3aa: CASSPPTNANTGELFF
abundance: -; j_gene: TRBJ2-7; v_gene: TRBV4-3; d_gene: TRBD2; CDR3nt: TGCGCCAGCAGCCCCAGACTAGCGGGGGGCCAAACCTACGAGCAGTACTTC; CDR3aa: CASSPRLAGGQTYEQYF
abundance: once; j_gene: TRBJ1-5; v_gene: TRBV7-2; d_gene: -; CDR3nt: TGTGCCAGCAGCTTAAAGACAGGTCGCAATCAGCCCCAGCATTTT; CDR3aa: CASSLKTGRNQPQHF
abundance: -; j_gene: TRBJ1-4; v_gene: TRBV9; d_gene: -; CDR3nt: TGTGCCAGCAGCATCGGGGGCGGAGAAAAACTGTTTTTT; CDR3aa: CASSIGGGEKLFF
abundance: -; j_gene: TRBJ2-2; v_gene: TRBV5-1; d_gene: -; CDR3nt: TGCGCCAGCAGCCCCCCTCCCACCGGGGAGCTGTTTTTT; CDR3aa: CASSPPPTGELFF
abundance: -; j_gene: TRBJ1-6; v_gene: TRBV19; d_gene: -; CDR3nt: TGTGCCAGTAGTTCCCCGGAGGGGTATAATTCACCCCTCCACTTT; CDR3aa: CASSSPEGYNSPLHF
abundance: -; j_gene: TRBJ2-3; v_gene: TRBV18; d_gene: TRBD2; CDR3nt: TGTGCCAGCTCACCCTCTAGCGGGGGGAGACCAGATACGCAGTATTTT; CDR3aa: CASSPSSGGRPDTQYF
abundance: once; j_gene: TRBJ1-1; v_gene: TRBV5-4; d_gene: -; CDR3nt: TGTGCCAGCAGCTTACTCGTGGATACTGAAGCTTTCTTT; CDR3aa: CASSLLVDTEAFF
abundance: once; j_gene: TRBJ1-1; v_gene: TRBV7-2; d_gene: -; CDR3nt: TGTGCCAGCAGCTTAGTCCGAGGAATCCGGAACACTGAAGCTTTCTTT; CDR3aa: CASSLVRGIRNTEAFF
abundance: -; j_gene: TRBJ2-7; v_gene: TRBV19; d_gene: -; CDR3nt: TGTGCCAGTAGTATAGGCCCAGGCAGGGCCTACGAGCAGTACTTC; CDR3aa: CASSIGPGRAYEQYF
abundance: -; j_gene: TRBJ2-1; v_gene: TRBV18; d_gene: -; CDR3nt: TGTGCCAGCTCACCACCTCGGATAGGAACAGCCTACAATGAGCAGTTCTTC; CDR3aa: CASSPPRIGTAYNEQFF
abundance: -; j_gene: TRBJ1-1; v_gene: TRBV5-5; d_gene: -; CDR3nt: TGTGCCAGCAGCTTGGTTGGGGGTTTGAACACTGAAGCTTTCTTT; CDR3aa: CASSLVGGLNTEAFF
abundance: few; j_gene: TRBJ2-7; v_gene: TRBV6-5; d_gene: -; CDR3nt: TGTGCCAGCAGCCGGGACCCGCTCGAGCAGTACTTC; CDR3aa: CASSRDPLEQYF
abundance: -; j_gene: TRBJ2-5; v_gene: TRBV29-1; d_gene: -; CDR3nt: TGCAGCGCCCATCTGGGGGACGGGACCCAGTACTTC; CDR3aa: CSAHLGDGTQYF
abundance: -; j_gene: TRBJ1-1; v_gene: TRBV6-5; d_gene: TRBD1; CDR3nt: TGTGCCAGCAGAGCGACAGGGGCAGGCACTGAAGCTTTCTTT; CDR3aa: CASRATGAGTEAFF
abundance: -; j_gene: TRBJ2-3; v_gene: TRBV4-3; d_gene: -; CDR3nt: TGCGCCAGCAGCCCTAACCCGGGGGATACGCAGTATTTT; CDR3aa: CASSPNPGDTQYF
abundance: -; j_gene: TRBJ1-2; v_gene: TRBV14; d_gene: -; CDR3nt: TGTGCCAGCAGCCCCGGACCCGCTGGCTACACCTTC; CDR3aa: CASSPGPAGYTF
abundance: -; j_gene: TRBJ2-1; v_gene: TRBV5-1; d_gene: -; CDR3nt: TGCGCCAGCAATTCCCTTAAGGGCAGGGGAGGTGATGAGCAGTTCTTC; CDR3aa: CASNSLKGRGGDEQFF
abundance: -; j_gene: TRBJ2-3; v_gene: TRBV4-3; d_gene: -; CDR3nt: TGCGCCAGCAGCCGGTCCTTTAGTGGGGCCTCTAGCACAGATACGCAGTATTTT; CDR3aa: CASSRSFSGASSTDTQYF
abundance: few; j_gene: TRBJ2-7; v_gene: TRBV11-2; d_gene: -; CDR3nt: TGTGCCAGCAGTGGCAGGCTGGGGCAGTACTTC; CDR3aa: CASSGRLGQYF
abundance: -; j_gene: TRBJ2-7; v_gene: TRBV7-9; d_gene: TRBD1; CDR3nt: TGTGCCAGCAGCTCCTCTAGGGACAGGTCTTACTCCTACGAGCAGTACTTC; CDR3aa: CASSSSRDRSYSYEQYF
abundance: -; j_gene: TRBJ2-2; v_gene: TRBV5-1; d_gene: TRBD2; CDR3nt: TGCGCCAGCAGCTTGTCAGCGGGGGGGAGCACCGGGGAGCTGTTTTTT; CDR3aa: CASSLSAGGSTGELFF